The clone carrying this TCR beta chain was counted between two and nine times. The data stem from a study of blood T cell repertoires in COVID-19. Per the authors' pipeline: Reference gene primer amplification yielded estimated nucleated cell counts. Assay used: immunoSEQ multiplex PCR; TCRdb lists only in-frame clones, some missing. V and J calls and clone size are copied from that table; D and trimming were computed from the DNA. The sample shows 100,000 to 150,000 clones, approximately 80% of them seen only once. Looked up from germline, CDR1 is SGHKS and CDR2 is YYEKEE (reference sequence). The CDR3 runs 15 residues. V lost 5 bases and J 5 bases, leaving 19 bases between the germline ends.

V usage is TRBV5-5 and J usage is TRBJ1-2; D unclear. Sample: peripheral blood. The receptor was isolated from a woman aged 55-70 years with acute or convalescent COVID-19. The CDR3 DNA sequence: TGTGCCAGCAGACTTAGTGCGGGGTCCCGTTATGGCTACACCTTC. Its protein product is CASRLSAGSRYGYTF.